These T cell receptor beta chains were read from a single sample in a study of cytomegalovirus exposure and HLA in healthy donors. Repertoires were generated with immunoSEQ multiplex PCR, while TCRdb's copy carries only in-frame clones and drops some. Here the sample spans about 360,000 clones, approximately 90% being singletons. Material: PBMCs. These receptors were obtained from a woman between 18 and 29 years old in good health and CMV-seronegative. The CDR3 runs from the conserved cysteine through the conserved F or W. Each record gives: V gene, clone size, J gene, CDR3 length, D gene, CDR3 protein, CDR3 DNA. A D gene is named only where the DNA matches it firmly. The size of a clone is reported for some rows only, either as once, few or many, or as a class for expanded clones.

V gene: TRBV11-2; clone size: .; J gene: TRBJ2-7; CDR3 length: 16; D gene: TRBD1; CDR3 protein: CASSFPEQGAAYEQYF; CDR3 DNA: TGTGCCAGCAGCTTCCCCGAGCAGGGGGCGGCCTACGAGCAGTACTTC
V gene: TRBV5-1; clone size: .; J gene: TRBJ2-7; CDR3 length: 17; D gene: TRBD1; CDR3 protein: CASSTTKGGTGAYEQYF; CDR3 DNA: TGCGCCAGCAGCACGACGAAAGGAGGGACAGGGGCCTACGAGCAGTACTTC
V gene: TRBV4-2; clone size: few; J gene: TRBJ1-4; CDR3 length: 16; D gene: TRBD1; CDR3 protein: CASSQNGGQGAEKLFF; CDR3 DNA: TGTGCCAGCAGCCAAAATGGGGGACAGGGAGCCGAAAAACTGTTTTTT
V gene: TRBV2; clone size: .; J gene: TRBJ2-1; CDR3 length: 15; D gene: .; CDR3 protein: CASLPGTATYNEQFF; CDR3 DNA: TGTGCCAGCCTCCCAGGGACTGCGACCTACAATGAGCAGTTCTTC
V gene: TRBV27; clone size: .; J gene: TRBJ1-1; CDR3 length: 15; D gene: TRBD1; CDR3 protein: CASTLTGGAGTEAFF; CDR3 DNA: TGTGCCAGCACCCTGACAGGGGGCGCGGGGACTGAAGCTTTCTTT
V gene: TRBV29-1; clone size: .; J gene: TRBJ2-5; CDR3 length: 13; D gene: TRBD1; CDR3 protein: CSVGQGNEETQYF; CDR3 DNA: TGCAGCGTGGGACAGGGCAATGAAGAGACCCAGTACTTC
V gene: TRBV25-1; clone size: .; J gene: TRBJ2-3; CDR3 length: 14; D gene: .; CDR3 protein: CASSASASTDTQYF; CDR3 DNA: TGTGCCAGCAGTGCTAGCGCTAGCACAGATACGCAGTATTTT
V gene: TRBV2; clone size: few; J gene: TRBJ1-5; CDR3 length: 15; D gene: .; CDR3 protein: CASSEVARSQQPQHF; CDR3 DNA: TGTGCCAGCAGTGAAGTAGCGAGGTCCCAACAGCCCCAGCATTTT
V gene: TRBV9; clone size: .; J gene: TRBJ2-1; CDR3 length: 19; D gene: TRBD2; CDR3 protein: CASSVADWTSGSPYNEQFF; CDR3 DNA: TGTGCCAGCAGCGTAGCGGATTGGACTAGCGGGAGCCCCTACAATGAGCAGTTCTTC
V gene: TRBV6-5; clone size: .; J gene: TRBJ2-5; CDR3 length: 15; D gene: TRBD1; CDR3 protein: CASSKGTGGHQTQYF; CDR3 DNA: TGTGCCAGCAGTAAGGGGACAGGGGGCCATCAGACCCAGTACTTC
V gene: TRBV4-2; clone size: .; J gene: TRBJ2-5; CDR3 length: 17; D gene: TRBD2; CDR3 protein: CASSLGLAGGGQETQYF; CDR3 DNA: TGTGCCAGCAGCCTTGGACTAGCGGGGGGAGGCCAAGAGACCCAGTACTTC
V gene: TRBV11-2; clone size: .; J gene: TRBJ2-5; CDR3 length: 16; D gene: TRBD2; CDR3 protein: CASSFSSGGATETQYF; CDR3 DNA: TGTGCCAGCAGCTTTTCGAGCGGGGGGGCCACAGAGACCCAGTACTTC
V gene: TRBV20-1; clone size: few; J gene: TRBJ2-2; CDR3 length: 11; D gene: .; CDR3 protein: CSAPSEGELFF; CDR3 DNA: TGCAGTGCTCCGAGTGAAGGGGAGCTGTTTTTT
V gene: TRBV9; clone size: .; J gene: TRBJ2-2; CDR3 length: 16; D gene: .; CDR3 protein: CASSVARTENTGELFF; CDR3 DNA: TGTGCCAGCAGCGTAGCGAGGACAGAAAACACCGGGGAGCTGTTTTTT
V gene: TRBV27; clone size: .; J gene: TRBJ2-1; CDR3 length: 11; D gene: .; CDR3 protein: CASSSGLKQFF; CDR3 DNA: TGTGCCAGCAGTTCGGGACTTAAGCAGTTCTTC
V gene: TRBV27; clone size: .; J gene: TRBJ2-1; CDR3 length: 18; D gene: TRBD2; CDR3 protein: CASSLLGVTSGFYNEQFF; CDR3 DNA: TGTGCCAGCAGTTTACTCGGGGTGACTAGCGGATTCTACAATGAGCAGTTCTTC
V gene: TRBV28; clone size: .; J gene: TRBJ1-6; CDR3 length: 20; D gene: .; CDR3 protein: CASRAGAPRARSSYNSPLHF; CDR3 DNA: TGTGCCAGCAGGGCGGGGGCCCCACGGGCCCGCAGCTCCTATAATTCACCCCTCCACTTT
V gene: TRBV18; clone size: .; J gene: TRBJ2-7; CDR3 length: 14; D gene: .; CDR3 protein: CASRRGGASYEQYF; CDR3 DNA: TGTGCCAGCCGGAGGGGGGGCGCCTCCTACGAGCAGTACTTC
V gene: TRBV7-8; clone size: once; J gene: TRBJ2-3; CDR3 length: 17; D gene: TRBD2; CDR3 protein: CASSPHPSGGAGDTQYF; CDR3 DNA: TGTGCCAGCAGCCCCCACCCTAGCGGGGGGGCAGGAGATACGCAGTATTTT
V gene: TRBV2; clone size: .; J gene: TRBJ2-2; CDR3 length: 12; D gene: .; CDR3 protein: CASRPTNGELFF; CDR3 DNA: TGTGCCAGCAGGCCAACAAACGGGGAGCTGTTTTTT
V gene: TRBV9; clone size: .; J gene: TRBJ2-5; CDR3 length: 16; D gene: .; CDR3 protein: CASSVEISPYQETQYF; CDR3 DNA: TGTGCCAGCAGCGTAGAGATTAGTCCCTACCAAGAGACCCAGTACTTC
V gene: TRBV9; clone size: .; J gene: TRBJ2-5; CDR3 length: 13; D gene: TRBD2; CDR3 protein: CASGSSGQETQYF; CDR3 DNA: TGTGCCAGCGGGTCTAGCGGGCAAGAGACCCAGTACTTC
V gene: TRBV5-4; clone size: .; J gene: TRBJ2-3; CDR3 length: 11; D gene: .; CDR3 protein: CASSFESLQYF; CDR3 DNA: TGTGCCAGCAGCTTCGAGTCGCTGCAGTATTTT
V gene: TRBV11-1; clone size: .; J gene: TRBJ1-2; CDR3 length: 11; D gene: .; CDR3 protein: CATVSSNGYTF; CDR3 DNA: TGTGCCACCGTTAGTTCTAATGGCTACACCTTC
V gene: TRBV4-1; clone size: .; J gene: TRBJ2-7; CDR3 length: 16; D gene: TRBD2; CDR3 protein: CASSQGISGLSYEQYF; CDR3 DNA: TGCGCCAGCAGCCAGGGCATTAGCGGGTTAAGCTACGAGCAGTACTTC
V gene: TRBV28; clone size: few; J gene: TRBJ2-5; CDR3 length: 14; D gene: TRBD2; CDR3 protein: CASTSGTSRETQYF; CDR3 DNA: TGTGCCAGCACATCCGGGACTAGTAGAGAGACCCAGTACTTC
V gene: TRBV5-1; clone size: .; J gene: TRBJ2-7; CDR3 length: 14; D gene: .; CDR3 protein: CASSLVSSSYEQYF; CDR3 DNA: TGCGCCAGCAGCTTGGTGTCTAGCTCCTACGAGCAGTACTTC
V gene: TRBV11-2; clone size: .; J gene: TRBJ2-5; CDR3 length: 17; D gene: TRBD2; CDR3 protein: CASSLGTLAGGEETQYF; CDR3 DNA: TGTGCCAGCAGCTTAGGGACCCTAGCGGGAGGTGAGGAGACCCAGTACTTC
V gene: TRBV10-3; clone size: .; J gene: TRBJ2-2; CDR3 length: 16; D gene: .; CDR3 protein: CAIRTLGQPSTGELFF; CDR3 DNA: TGTGCCATCAGAACTCTCGGACAGCCGAGCACCGGGGAGCTGTTTTTT
V gene: TRBV10-2; clone size: .; J gene: TRBJ2-5; CDR3 length: 15; D gene: .; CDR3 protein: CASSESPGGQETQYF; CDR3 DNA: TGCGCCAGCAGTGAGTCCCCCGGGGGTCAAGAGACCCAGTACTTC
V gene: TRBV28; clone size: .; J gene: TRBJ1-6; CDR3 length: 12; D gene: .; CDR3 protein: CASTGGGIPLHF; CDR3 DNA: TGTGCCAGCACGGGAGGAGGAATACCCCTCCACTTT
V gene: TRBV28; clone size: .; J gene: TRBJ1-4; CDR3 length: 12; D gene: .; CDR3 protein: CASSSPLEKLFF; CDR3 DNA: TGTGCCAGCAGTTCTCCCCTTGAAAAACTGTTTTTT
V gene: TRBV4-1; clone size: .; J gene: TRBJ1-2; CDR3 length: 17; D gene: TRBD1; CDR3 protein: CASSPWTGGGDNYGYTF; CDR3 DNA: TGCGCCAGCAGCCCATGGACAGGGGGCGGGGATAACTATGGCTACACCTTC
V gene: TRBV2; clone size: .; J gene: TRBJ1-1; CDR3 length: 14; D gene: .; CDR3 protein: CASSEVGVGTEAFF; CDR3 DNA: TGTGCCAGCAGTGAAGTAGGGGTGGGGACTGAAGCTTTCTTT
V gene: TRBV27; clone size: once; J gene: TRBJ2-7; CDR3 length: 15; D gene: .; CDR3 protein: CASSLAGASSYEQYF; CDR3 DNA: TGTGCCAGCAGTTTAGCGGGGGCGAGCTCCTACGAGCAGTACTTC
V gene: TRBV2; clone size: .; J gene: TRBJ2-7; CDR3 length: 13; D gene: .; CDR3 protein: CASGTGLRVEQYF; CDR3 DNA: TGTGCCAGCGGTACAGGGCTAAGGGTCGAGCAGTACTTC
V gene: TRBV6-5; clone size: .; J gene: TRBJ2-2; CDR3 length: 15; D gene: TRBD2; CDR3 protein: CASSYAAGATGELFF; CDR3 DNA: TGTGCCAGCAGTTACGCAGCGGGGGCCACCGGGGAGCTGTTTTTT